This T cell receptor (beta chain) is drawn from a study of T-cell reconstitution after alpha-beta-depleted transplantation in children. For TCRbeta, the library was prepared with unique molecular identifiers. TCRdb itself ran the PCR reads through MiXCR, one entry per CDR3 protein. The sample has about 360,000 distinct CDR3 sequences, less than 15% seen once; the top ten hold roughly 4.5%. The germline V gene has CDR1 SGHRS and CDR2 YFSETQ. This CDR3 region has 16 residues. The V gene end was trimmed by 0 bases and the J gene end by 1 base; junction bases not matched to a gene: 3. The material sequenced was PBMCs, taken from the stem cell graft. The chain combines TRBV5-1 with TRBJ1-4, with TRBD1 identical over 7 bases. This TCR was sampled from a human donor who donated a stem cell graft to a child with Fanconi anemia. CDR3 in DNA: TGCGCCAGCAGCTTGGGACAGGGACTAACTAATGAAAAACTGTTTTTT. Translated: CASSLGQGLTNEKLFF.